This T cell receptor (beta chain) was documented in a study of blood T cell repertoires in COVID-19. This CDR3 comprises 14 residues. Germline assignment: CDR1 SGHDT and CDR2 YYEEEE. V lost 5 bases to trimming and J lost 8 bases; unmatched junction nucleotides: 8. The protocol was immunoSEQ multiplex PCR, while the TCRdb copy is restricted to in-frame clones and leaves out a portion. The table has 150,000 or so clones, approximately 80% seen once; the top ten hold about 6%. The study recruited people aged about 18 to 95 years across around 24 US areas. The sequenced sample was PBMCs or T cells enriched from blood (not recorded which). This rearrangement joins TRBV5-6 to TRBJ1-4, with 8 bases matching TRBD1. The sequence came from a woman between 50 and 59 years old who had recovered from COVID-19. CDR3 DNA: TGTGCCAGCAGAGCCCGGGACAGGCACGAAAAACTGTTTTTT. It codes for CASRARDRHEKLFF. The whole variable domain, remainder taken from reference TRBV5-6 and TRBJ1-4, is DAGVTQSPTHLIKTRGQQVTLRCSPKSGHDTVSWYQQALGQGPQFIFQYYEEEERQRGNFPDRFSGHQFPNYSSELNVNALLLGDSALYLCASRARDRHEKLFFGSGTQLSVL.